The clone carrying this T cell receptor beta chain occurred many times. Its matching antigen is unknown. These data are taken from a study of human T cells and chemical hapten exposure. On the study more broadly: 2% DPC applied to a 2 cm by 2 cm arm area sensitized donors.

Study results and caveats: Counts of TCRs above 1 in 1000 frequency stayed unchanged with DPC sensitization.

The time point here: patch test 3, about 24 weeks after DPC sensitization. The treatment is: therapeutic diphenylcyclopropenone sensitization with weekly scalp DPC. The donor pool consisted of alopecia patients aged 18 to 70 years, considered suitable for DPC. V shed 3 bases, J shed 2 bases, and the junction held 7 bases outside the gene matches. This CDR3 is 14 amino acids long. Germline V CDR1 and CDR2: DFQATT, SNEGSKA (reference sequence). Under the authors' procedure: Sample TCR totals centred on a median of 95,638, ranging about 20,000 to 700,000. MiXCR was run by TCRdb on the RACE reads, yielding one entry per CDR3 protein. These V and J calls rely on TCRdb rather than the paper's analysis. There are around 27,000 distinct CDR3 sequences in the sample; more than 5% occur only once, and 4.5% to 7% lies in the top ten.

This specimen consisted of whole blood, obtained in connection with sensitization to the hapten diphenylcyclopropenone (DPC). V usage is TRBV20-1 and J usage is TRBJ2-7, with 7 bases matching TRBD1. The clonotype comes from a man aged 25 to 40 with alopecia areata. Some clones in this sample may be carry-over from other donors' samples. The CDR3 DNA sequence: TGCAGTGCTAGCCCCAGGGACAGTCCCTACGAGCAGTACTTC. It is translated as CSASPRDSPYEQYF.